The 21 T cell receptor beta chains below all came from one sample that was sequenced in a study of Ad26.COV2.S vaccination and SARS-CoV-2 variants. Sequencing used immunoSEQ multiplex PCR; TCRdb keeps in-frame clones, though not all of them. The sample includes a few hundred thousand clones, 80% to 90% seen only once; the top ten take about 3.5%. The treatment is: over 15 received Ad26.COV2.S at low or high dose, single or two shots; 5 received placebo; per-sample allocation not given. Sample collection was performed on day 63 after the first vaccine or placebo injection. The material sequenced was peripheral blood, taken in a trial of Ad26.COV2.S vaccine versus placebo. The receptors shown here come from a person between 18 and 65 years old who received the Ad26.COV2.S COVID-19 vaccine or a placebo.

This chain uses TRBV25-1 with TRBJ2-5, with D perhaps assigned TRBD1 or TRBD2 (6 bases each). With 6 bases removed from V and 5 bases from J, the gap between germline ends came to 16 bases. Germline CDR1 MGHDK, CDR2 SYGVNS. The CDR3 sequence is 14 residues long. The CDR3 sequence: CASSVIGGPETQYF. DNA of the CDR3: TGTGCCAGCAGCGTAATTGGGGGGCCGGAGACCCAGTACTTC.

The chain joins TRBV6-1 to TRBJ2-7; no firm D call. The V end was cut by 9 bases, the J end by 0 bases, with 15 bases between. The length of the CDR3 is 14 residues. Germline V gene lookup returns CDR1 MNHNS and CDR2 SASEGT. The CDR3 here is CASEPSGSSYEQYF. DNA of the CDR3: TGTGCCAGTGAGCCGAGTGGTTCCTCCTACGAGCAGTACTTC.

This clone has just a few counts. This rearrangement joins TRBV30 to TRBJ2-2; D not resolved. The CDR3 spans 14 residues. In germline, CDR1 is GTSNPN, CDR2 SVGIG (reference sequence). With 2 bases removed from V and 0 bases from J, the gap between germline ends came to 7 bases. The CDR3 sequence: CAWSRRTNTGELFF. The DNA for the CDR3 is TGTGCCTGGAGTAGGCGGACGAACACCGGGGAGCTGTTTTTT. Looking up the rest from reference TRBV30 and TRBJ2-2 gives the full variable domain: SQTIHQWPATLVQPVGSPLSLECTVEGTSNPNLYWYRQAAGRGLQLLFYSVGIGQISSEVPQNLSASRPQDRQFILSSKKLLLSDSGFYLCAWSRRTNTGELFFGEGSRLTVL.

This chain joins TRBV19 and TRBJ1-5; D is possibly TRBD1 (5 bases). The length of the CDR3 is 17 residues. Germline V gene sequence: CDR1 LNHDA, CDR2 SQIVND (reference sequence). Trimming stripped 4 bases from V and 6 bases from J, with 22 bases between. The CDR3 region has the DNA TGTGCCAGTAGTAAACCGCCCGGGACCCTGGATGGTCAGCCCCAGCATTTT. Amino acids: CASSKPPGTLDGQPQHF.

The chain employs TRBV19 and TRBJ1-4; D perhaps matches TRBD1 (6 bases). V was clipped by 6 bases and J by 4 bases, with 6 bases between them. The germline gives CDR1 LNHDA, CDR2 SQIVND (reference sequence). The CDR3 contains 12 residues. CDR3 amino acids: CASRDSNEKLFF. DNA for the CDR3: TGTGCCAGTAGGGACAGTAATGAAAAACTGTTTTTT. Full variable domain (outside the CDR3, taken from reference TRBV19 and TRBJ1-4): DGGITQSPKYLFRKEGQNVTLSCEQNLNHDAMYWYRQDPGQGLRLIYYSQIVNDFQKGDIAEGYSVSREKKESFPLTVTSAQKNPTAFYLCASRDSNEKLFFGSGTQLSVL.

This rearrangement joins TRBV6-5 to TRBJ1-1; a weak D match, TRBD1 (5 bases). CDR3 length equals 15 residues. Deletions cut 5 bases from V and 4 bases from J, with 17 bases between. CDR1 and CDR2 (germline): MNHEY, SVGAGI. CDR3 loop: CASSLKAGWRTEAFF. The CDR3, as DNA: TGTGCCAGCAGTCTAAAGGCAGGGTGGCGCACTGAAGCTTTCTTT.

This chain uses TRBV5-4 with TRBJ1-4; tentative D call: TRBD1 (5 bases). V was cut by 4 bases and J by 5 bases, with 12 bases left in between. This CDR3 comprises 14 residues. In germline, CDR1 is SGHNT, CDR2 YYREEE (reference sequence). This CDR3 reads CASSRRGENEKLFF. The CDR3 coding sequence is TGTGCCAGCAGCCGTCGGGGGGAAAATGAAAAACTGTTTTTT.

The chain recombines TRBV12-2 with TRBJ1-1. TRBV12-2 is noted as a pseudogene. The CDR3 length is 13 residues. The CDR3 region is CASRVSGAPGAFF. In nucleotides, the CDR3 is TGTGCAAGTCGCGTATCCGGGGCCCCCGGAGCTTTCTTT.

This sequence joins TRBV19 and TRBJ2-7; 7 positions agree with TRBD2. CDR3 length: 14 amino acids. In germline, CDR1 is LNHDA, CDR2 SQIVND (reference sequence). With V trimmed by 1 base and J by 1 base, 1 base remained unmatched. The CDR3 loop is CASSIAGGSYEQYF. CDR3 DNA: TGTGCCAGTAGTATAGCGGGGGGATCCTACGAGCAGTACTTC.

This clone was counted once. At one end the junction does not follow the germline gene, possibly because of a read error. The gene calls are TRBV9 and TRBJ1-1; D unresolved. The CDR3 runs to 12 residues. Per germline, CDR1 SGDLS and CDR2 YYNGEE. CDR3 protein: CASSVGETPRRF. DNA of the CDR3: TGTGCCAGCAGCGTAGGGGAGACACCTCGTCGCTTT.

The genes are TRBV4-3 and TRBJ1-2; maybe TRBD1 (5 bases). The CDR3 is 15 residues long. Between the trimmed V and J ends, which lost 0 bases and 6 bases, there was a span of 14 bases. Germline lookup yields CDR1 LGHNA and CDR2 YSLEER. Here the CDR3 reads CASSQENTGGDGYTF. The CDR3 region has the DNA TGCGCCAGCAGCCAAGAGAACACAGGCGGAGATGGCTACACCTTC.

V and J are TRBV6-5 and TRBJ1-4; 7 nucleotides line up with TRBD1. Germline V gives CDR1 MNHEY, CDR2 SVGAGI. The J segment lost 3 bases and the V segment lost 5 bases, leaving 6 bases of the junction unmatched. This CDR3 region has 15 residues. The chain's CDR3 is CASSRSGTANEKLFF. The CDR3 nucleotides are TGTGCCAGCAGTAGATCCGGGACAGCTAATGAAAAACTGTTTTTT.

The CDR3 reads CASSPLGQSNSPLHF. Here the CDR3 DNA reads TGTGCCAGCAGCCCCCTGGGACAGAGCAATTCACCCCTCCACTTT. This chain links TRBV5-8 with TRBJ1-6; TRBD1 matches at 7 bases. CDR3 length: 15 amino acids. The V segment lost 4 bases and the J segment 7 bases; nucleotides outside the gene matches: 8. Germline V lookup: CDR1 SGHTS, CDR2 YDEGEE.

The chain recombines TRBV9 with TRBJ2-7; D is possibly TRBD2 (5 bases). The CDR3 is 13 residues long. The V gene lost 4 bases and the J gene lost 2 bases, with 10 bases spanning the gap. The germline V gene has CDR1 SGDLS and CDR2 YYNGEE. The CDR3 nucleotides are TGTGCCAGCAGCCGAGGGAATACCTACGAGCAGTACTTC. Amino acid sequence: CASSRGNTYEQYF.

The rearrangement uses TRBV7-2 and TRBJ1-5; TRBD1 matches at 8 bases. After removal of 1 base from V and 1 base from J, the junction contained 0 bases not matched to a gene. This CDR3 contains 15 residues. Germline V gives CDR1 SGHTA, CDR2 FQGNSA. The CDR3 DNA reads TGTGCCAGCAGCTTAGACAGGGGGAGCAATCAGCCCCAGCATTTT. This codes for CASSLDRGSNQPQHF.

This sequence joins TRBV19 and TRBJ2-7; a weak D match, TRBD2 (6 bases). This CDR3 region has 16 residues. CDR1 is LNHDA and CDR2 is SQIVND in the germline V gene (reference sequence). V lost 3 bases and J lost 0, with 15 bases in between. As DNA, the CDR3 is TGTGCCAGTAGTATTTCCGCGGGGACGATCTCCTACGAGCAGTACTTC. It yields the protein CASSISAGTISYEQYF.

This chain joins TRBV5-4 and TRBJ2-3; tentative D call: TRBD2 (6 bases). Trimming took off 9 bases at V and 3 bases at J, with 14 bases between the two ends. CDR3 size: 13 residues. CDR1 and CDR2 (germline): SGHNT, YYREEE (reference sequence). In nucleotides, the CDR3 is TGTGCCACCTGGACGGGGGTTACAGATACGCAGTATTTT. Protein product: CATWTGVTDTQYF.

V usage is TRBV30 and J usage is TRBJ2-7; 9 bases line up with TRBD1. Germline V gene lookup returns CDR1 GTSNPN and CDR2 SVGIG (reference sequence). This CDR3 has 14 residues. The trim removed 4 bases at V and 2 bases at J, leaving 6 bases unmatched. The CDR3 here is CAWNPGQGTYEQYF. The CDR3 nucleotides are TGTGCCTGGAACCCGGGACAGGGAACCTACGAGCAGTACTTC.

The sample holds a few counts of this clone. The gene calls are TRBV20-1 and TRBJ2-5; tentatively, D is TRBD1 (5 bases). The ends were cut back, 5 bases at V and 7 bases at J, with 8 bases in the middle. The CDR3 contains 10 residues. Germline loops: CDR1 DFQATT, CDR2 SNEGSKA (reference sequence). CDR3: CSAGAGTQYF. In DNA form, the CDR3 reads TGCAGTGCTGGGGCCGGGACCCAGTACTTC.

V and J are TRBV7-2 and TRBJ2-3, with D tentatively TRBD1 or TRBD2 (5 bases each). Per germline, CDR1 SGHTA and CDR2 FQGNSA. The CDR3 has 16 residues. V lost 5 bases, J lost 0 bases, and 15 bases lay in between. CDR3 in DNA: TGTGCCAGCAGCCTATTCGGGACGGCTAGCACAGATACGCAGTATTTT. The encoded protein is CASSLFGTASTDTQYF.

The rearrangement links TRBV21-1 to TRBJ2-7; the DNA was not compared with TRBD1, the D call given in the table. TRBV21-1 is described as a pseudogene. This CDR3 comprises 14 residues. Here the CDR3 reads CASSNERSSYEQYF. Here the CDR3 DNA reads TGTGCCAGCAGCAACGAACGCAGCTCCTACGAGCAGTACTTC.